This T cell receptor (beta chain) comes out of a study of shared clonotypes between healthy human individuals. This CDR3 has 15 amino acids. Germline values: CDR1 SGHRS, CDR2 YFSETQ. Between the trimmed V and J ends, which lost 0 bases and 2 bases, there was a span of 11 bases. Repertoires were generated with immunoSEQ multiplex PCR, while TCRdb's copy carries only in-frame clones and drops some. The sample lists about 2.4 million clones; roughly 93% were seen once. The TCR was taken from a man younger than 35 in good health. Some clones in this sample may be carry-over from other donors' samples. The rearrangement links TRBV5-1 to TRBJ1-1, with a tentative D call TRBD1 (6 bases). Sequencing was carried out using naive CD4+ T cells from PBMCs. As to subset: CD45RA+ positively selected. CDR3 residues: CASSLERGANTEAFF. The CDR3 DNA reads TGCGCCAGCAGCTTGGAACGGGGGGCTAACACTGAAGCTTTCTTT.